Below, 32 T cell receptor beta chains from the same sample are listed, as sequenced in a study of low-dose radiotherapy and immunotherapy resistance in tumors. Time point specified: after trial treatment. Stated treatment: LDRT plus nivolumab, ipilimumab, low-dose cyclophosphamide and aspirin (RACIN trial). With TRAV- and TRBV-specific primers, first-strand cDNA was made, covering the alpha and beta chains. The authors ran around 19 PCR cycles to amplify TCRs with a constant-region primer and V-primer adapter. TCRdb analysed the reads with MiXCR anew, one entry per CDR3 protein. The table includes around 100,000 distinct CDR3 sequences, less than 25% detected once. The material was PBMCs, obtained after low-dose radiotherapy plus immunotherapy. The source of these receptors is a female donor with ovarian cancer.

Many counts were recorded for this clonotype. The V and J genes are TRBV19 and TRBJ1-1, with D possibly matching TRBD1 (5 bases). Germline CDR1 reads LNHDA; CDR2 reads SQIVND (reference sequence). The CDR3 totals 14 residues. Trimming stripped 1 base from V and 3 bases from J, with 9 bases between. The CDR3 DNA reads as TGTGCCAGTAGTATAGCCGGGGCGTACACTGAAGCTTTCTTT. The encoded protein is CASSIAGAYTEAFF.

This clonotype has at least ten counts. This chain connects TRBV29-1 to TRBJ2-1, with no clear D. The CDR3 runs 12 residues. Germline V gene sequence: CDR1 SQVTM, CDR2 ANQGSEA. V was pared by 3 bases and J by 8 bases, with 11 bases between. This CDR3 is CSVEEIGYEQFF. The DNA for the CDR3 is TGCAGCGTTGAGGAGATCGGGTATGAGCAGTTCTTC.

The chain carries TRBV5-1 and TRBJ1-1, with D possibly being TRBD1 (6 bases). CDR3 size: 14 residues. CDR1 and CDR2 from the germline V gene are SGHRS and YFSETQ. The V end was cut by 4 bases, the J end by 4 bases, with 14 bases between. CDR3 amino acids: CASSTRGESTEAFF. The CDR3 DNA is TGCGCCAGCAGCACAAGGGGGGAGAGCACTGAAGCTTTCTTT.

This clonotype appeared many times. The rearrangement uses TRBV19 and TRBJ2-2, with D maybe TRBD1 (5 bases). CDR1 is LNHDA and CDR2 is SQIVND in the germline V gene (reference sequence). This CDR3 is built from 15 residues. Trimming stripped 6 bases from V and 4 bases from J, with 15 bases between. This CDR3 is CASSNRTIGTGELFF. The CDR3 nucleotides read TGTGCCAGTAGCAACAGGACAATAGGCACCGGGGAGCTGTTTTTT.

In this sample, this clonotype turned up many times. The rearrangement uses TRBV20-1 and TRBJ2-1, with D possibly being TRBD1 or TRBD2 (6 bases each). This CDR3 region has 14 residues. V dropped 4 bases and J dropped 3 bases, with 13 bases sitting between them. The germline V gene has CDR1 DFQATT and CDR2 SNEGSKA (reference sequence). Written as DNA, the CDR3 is TGCAGTGCTACCCGGGGGCTAGGCTACAATGAGCAGTTCTTC. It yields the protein CSATRGLGYNEQFF.

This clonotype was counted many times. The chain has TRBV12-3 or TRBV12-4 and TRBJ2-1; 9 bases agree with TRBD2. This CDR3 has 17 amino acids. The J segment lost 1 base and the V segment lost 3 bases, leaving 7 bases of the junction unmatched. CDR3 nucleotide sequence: TGTGCCAGCAGTTTTAGCCCGAGCGGGAGGTCCTACAATGAGCAGTTCTTC. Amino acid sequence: CASSFSPSGRSYNEQFF.

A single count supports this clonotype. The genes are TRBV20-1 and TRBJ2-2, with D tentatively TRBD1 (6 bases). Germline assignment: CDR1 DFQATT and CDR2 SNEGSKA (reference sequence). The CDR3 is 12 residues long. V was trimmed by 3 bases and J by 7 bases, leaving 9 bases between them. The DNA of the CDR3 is TGCAGTGCTAGGAGGGGGTTCGGGGAGCTGTTTTTT. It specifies CSARRGFGELFF.

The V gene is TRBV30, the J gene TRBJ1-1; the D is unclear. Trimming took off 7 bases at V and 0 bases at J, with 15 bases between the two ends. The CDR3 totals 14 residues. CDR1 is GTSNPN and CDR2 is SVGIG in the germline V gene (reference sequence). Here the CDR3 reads CALLRPAMNTEAFF. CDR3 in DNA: TGTGCCTTACTTAGACCGGCGATGAACACTGAAGCTTTCTTT.

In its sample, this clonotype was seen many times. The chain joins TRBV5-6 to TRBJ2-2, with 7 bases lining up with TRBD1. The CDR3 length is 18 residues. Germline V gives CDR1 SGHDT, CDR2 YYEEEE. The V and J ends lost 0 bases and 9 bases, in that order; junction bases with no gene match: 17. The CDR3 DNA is TGTGCCAGCAGCTTGGCCGCTGGACAGGCACCAAAGGGACGGGAGCTGTTTTTT. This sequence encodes CASSLAAGQAPKGRELFF.

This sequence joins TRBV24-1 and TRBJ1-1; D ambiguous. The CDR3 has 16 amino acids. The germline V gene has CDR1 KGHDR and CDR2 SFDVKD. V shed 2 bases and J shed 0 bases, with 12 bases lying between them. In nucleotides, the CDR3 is TGTGCCACCAGTGATTCCCGGGATCATATGAACACTGAAGCTTTCTTT. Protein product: CATSDSRDHMNTEAFF.

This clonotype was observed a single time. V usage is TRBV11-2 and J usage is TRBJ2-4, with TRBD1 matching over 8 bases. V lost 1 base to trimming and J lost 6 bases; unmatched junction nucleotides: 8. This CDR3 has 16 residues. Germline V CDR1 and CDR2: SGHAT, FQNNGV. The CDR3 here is CASSLVRRTGINIQYF. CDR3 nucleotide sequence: TGTGCCAGCAGCTTAGTAAGGAGGACAGGGATAAACATTCAGTACTTC.

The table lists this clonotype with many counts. This chain's CDR3 is CAIRKDSSNTGELFF. CDR3 in DNA: TGTGCCATCAGGAAGGACAGCTCGAACACCGGGGAGCTGTTTTTT. V usage is TRBV10-3 and J usage is TRBJ2-2; possible D gene TRBD1, 6 bases. The CDR3 runs 15 residues. Germline V gene data show CDR1 as ENHRY and CDR2 as SYGVKD. Trimming removed 6 bases from V and 0 bases from J, with 11 bases in between.

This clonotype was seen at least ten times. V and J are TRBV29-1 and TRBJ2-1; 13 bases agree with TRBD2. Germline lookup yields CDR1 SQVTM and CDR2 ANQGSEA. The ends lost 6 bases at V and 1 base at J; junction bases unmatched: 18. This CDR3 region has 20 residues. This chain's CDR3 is CSVRGVTGLAGKRSYNEQFF. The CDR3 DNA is TGCAGCGTAAGAGGGGTCACGGGACTAGCGGGAAAACGATCCTACAATGAGCAGTTCTTC.

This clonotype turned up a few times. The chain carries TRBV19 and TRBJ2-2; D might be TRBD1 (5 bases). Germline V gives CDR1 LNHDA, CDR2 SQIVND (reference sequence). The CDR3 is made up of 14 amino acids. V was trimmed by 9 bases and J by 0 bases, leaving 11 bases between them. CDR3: CASNRRTNTGELFF. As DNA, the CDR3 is TGTGCCAGCAACAGGCGGACGAACACCGGGGAGCTGTTTTTT.

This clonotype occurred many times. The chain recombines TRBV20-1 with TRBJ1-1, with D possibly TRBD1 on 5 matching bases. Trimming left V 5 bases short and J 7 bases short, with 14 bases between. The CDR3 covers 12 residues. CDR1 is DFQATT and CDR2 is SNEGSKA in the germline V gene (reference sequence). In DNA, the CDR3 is TGCAGTGCTCGCGAACGGGGGGTTGAAGCTTTCTTT. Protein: CSARERGVEAFF.

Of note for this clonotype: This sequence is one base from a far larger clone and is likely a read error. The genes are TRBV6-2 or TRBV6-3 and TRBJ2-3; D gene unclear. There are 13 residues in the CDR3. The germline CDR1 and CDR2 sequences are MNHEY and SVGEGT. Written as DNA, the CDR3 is TGTGTCAGCAGTAAACCTAGTACAGATACGCAGTATTTT. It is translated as CVSSKPSTDTQYF.

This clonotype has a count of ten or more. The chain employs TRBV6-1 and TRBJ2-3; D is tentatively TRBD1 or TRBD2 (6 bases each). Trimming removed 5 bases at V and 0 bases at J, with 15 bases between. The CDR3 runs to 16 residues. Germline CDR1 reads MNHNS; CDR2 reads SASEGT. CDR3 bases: TGTGCCAGCAGTCTGTGGGGGCGGGGCAGCACAGATACGCAGTATTTT. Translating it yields CASSLWGRGSTDTQYF.

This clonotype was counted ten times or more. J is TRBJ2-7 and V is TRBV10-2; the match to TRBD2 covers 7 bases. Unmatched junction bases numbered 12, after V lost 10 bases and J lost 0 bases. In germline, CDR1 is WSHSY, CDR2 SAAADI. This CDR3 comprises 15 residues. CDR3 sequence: CATSIPGLTSYEQYF. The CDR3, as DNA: TGCGCCACCTCAATCCCGGGACTAACCTCCTACGAGCAGTACTTC.

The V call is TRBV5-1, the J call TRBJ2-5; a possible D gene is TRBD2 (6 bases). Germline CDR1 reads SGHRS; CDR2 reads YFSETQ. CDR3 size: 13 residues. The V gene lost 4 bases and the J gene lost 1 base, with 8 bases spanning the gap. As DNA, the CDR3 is TGCGCCAGCAGCCCGGGAGTCCAAGAGACCCAGTACTTC. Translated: CASSPGVQETQYF.

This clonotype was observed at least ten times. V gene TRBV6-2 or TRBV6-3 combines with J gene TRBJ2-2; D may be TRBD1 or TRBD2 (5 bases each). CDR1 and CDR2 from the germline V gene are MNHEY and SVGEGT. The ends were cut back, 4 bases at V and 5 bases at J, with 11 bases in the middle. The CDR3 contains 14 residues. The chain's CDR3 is CASSSGAQTGELFF. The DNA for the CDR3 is TGTGCCAGCAGTTCCGGGGCCCAGACCGGGGAGCTGTTTTTT.

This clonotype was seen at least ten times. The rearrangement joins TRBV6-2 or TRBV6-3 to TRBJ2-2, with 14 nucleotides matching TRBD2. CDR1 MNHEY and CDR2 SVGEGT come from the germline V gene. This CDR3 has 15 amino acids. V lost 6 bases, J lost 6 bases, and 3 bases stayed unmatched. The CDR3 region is CASRRTSGGPGELFF. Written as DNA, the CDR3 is TGTGCCAGCAGGCGGACTAGCGGGGGGCCCGGGGAGCTGTTTTTT.

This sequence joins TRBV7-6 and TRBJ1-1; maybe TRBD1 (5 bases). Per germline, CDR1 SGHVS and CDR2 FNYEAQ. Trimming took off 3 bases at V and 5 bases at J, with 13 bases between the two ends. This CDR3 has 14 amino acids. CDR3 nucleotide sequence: TGTGCCAGCAGCTTCGCGGAAGAGGGGACTGAAGCTTTCTTT. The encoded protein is CASSFAEEGTEAFF.

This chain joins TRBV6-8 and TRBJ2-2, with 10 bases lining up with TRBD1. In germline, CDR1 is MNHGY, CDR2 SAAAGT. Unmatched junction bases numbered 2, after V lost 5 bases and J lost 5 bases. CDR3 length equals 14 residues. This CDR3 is CASSGDRGTGELFF. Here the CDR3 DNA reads TGTGCCAGCAGTGGGGACAGGGGAACCGGGGAGCTGTTTTTT.

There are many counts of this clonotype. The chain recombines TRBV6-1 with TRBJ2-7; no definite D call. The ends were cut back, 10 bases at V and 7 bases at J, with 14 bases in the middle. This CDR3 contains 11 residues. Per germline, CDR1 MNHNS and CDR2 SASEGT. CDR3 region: CATQRVGEQYF. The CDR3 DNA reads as TGTGCCACCCAAAGGGTTGGGGAGCAGTACTTC.

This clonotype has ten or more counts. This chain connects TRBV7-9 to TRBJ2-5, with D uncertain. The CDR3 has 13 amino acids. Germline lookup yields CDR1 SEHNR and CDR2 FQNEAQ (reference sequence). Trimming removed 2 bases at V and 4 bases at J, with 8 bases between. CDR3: CASSLTHSETQYF. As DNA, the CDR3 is TGTGCCAGCAGCTTAACCCATTCAGAGACCCAGTACTTC.

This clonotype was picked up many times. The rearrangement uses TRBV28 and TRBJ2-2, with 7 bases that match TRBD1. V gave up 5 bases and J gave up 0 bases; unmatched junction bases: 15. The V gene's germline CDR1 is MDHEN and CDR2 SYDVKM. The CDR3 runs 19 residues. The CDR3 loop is CASSQLVMLGTANTGELFF. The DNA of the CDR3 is TGTGCCAGCAGTCAATTAGTCATGCTGGGGACAGCGAACACCGGGGAGCTGTTTTTT.

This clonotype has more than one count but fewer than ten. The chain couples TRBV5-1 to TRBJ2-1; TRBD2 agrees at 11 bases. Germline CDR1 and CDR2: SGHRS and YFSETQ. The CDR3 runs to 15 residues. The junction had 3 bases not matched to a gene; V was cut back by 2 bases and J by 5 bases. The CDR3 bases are TGCGCCAGCAGCTTTCTAGCGGGGGGTAACAATGAGCAGTTCTTC. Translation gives CASSFLAGGNNEQFF.

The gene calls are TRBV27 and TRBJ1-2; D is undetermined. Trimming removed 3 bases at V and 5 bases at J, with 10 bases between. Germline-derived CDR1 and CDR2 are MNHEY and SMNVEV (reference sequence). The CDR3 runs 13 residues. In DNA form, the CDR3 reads TGTGCCAGCAGTTTGCAGAAAGAGTATGGCTACACCTTC. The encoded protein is CASSLQKEYGYTF.

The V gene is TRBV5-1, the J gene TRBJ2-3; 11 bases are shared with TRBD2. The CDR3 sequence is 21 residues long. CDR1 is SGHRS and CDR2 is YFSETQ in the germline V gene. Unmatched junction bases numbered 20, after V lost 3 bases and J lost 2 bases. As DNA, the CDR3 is TGCGCCAGCAGCTCGTGGACGGCTTTCGGCGCTAGCGGGGGGCACACAGATACGCAGTATTTT. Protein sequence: CASSSWTAFGASGGHTDTQYF.

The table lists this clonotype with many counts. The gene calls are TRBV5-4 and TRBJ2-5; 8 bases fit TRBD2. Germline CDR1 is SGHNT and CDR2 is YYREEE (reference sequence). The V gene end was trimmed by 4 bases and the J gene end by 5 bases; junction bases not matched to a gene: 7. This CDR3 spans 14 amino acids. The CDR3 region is CASSEGLERETQYF. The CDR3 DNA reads TGTGCCAGCAGCGAGGGACTAGAGCGTGAGACCCAGTACTTC.

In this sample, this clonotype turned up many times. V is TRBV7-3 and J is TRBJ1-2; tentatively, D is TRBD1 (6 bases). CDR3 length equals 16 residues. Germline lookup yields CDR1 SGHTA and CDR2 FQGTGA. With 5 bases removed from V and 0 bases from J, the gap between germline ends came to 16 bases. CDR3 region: CASSPGAGAANYGYTF. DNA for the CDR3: TGTGCCAGCAGCCCAGGGGCGGGGGCCGCTAACTATGGCTACACCTTC.

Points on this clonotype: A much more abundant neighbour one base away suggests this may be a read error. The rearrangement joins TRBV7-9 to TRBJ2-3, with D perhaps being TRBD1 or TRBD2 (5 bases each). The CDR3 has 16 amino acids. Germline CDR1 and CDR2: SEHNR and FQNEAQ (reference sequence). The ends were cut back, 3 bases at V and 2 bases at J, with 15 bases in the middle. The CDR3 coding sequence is TGTGCCAGCAGCTTCGGGACGGTTACTATCACAGATACGCAGTATTTT. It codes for CASSFGTVTITDTQYF. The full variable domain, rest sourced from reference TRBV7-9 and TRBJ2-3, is DTGVSQNPRHKITKRGQNVTFRCDPISEHNRLYWYRQTLGQGPEFLTYFQNEAQLEKSRLLSDRFSAERPKGSFSTLEIQRTEQGDSAMYLCASSFGTVTITDTQYFGPGTRLTVL.